This entry lists 11 T cell receptor beta chains sequenced from one sample in a study of T-cell reconstitution after alpha-beta-depleted transplantation in children. Researchers prepared the TCRbeta library using unique molecular identifiers, the study reports. MiXCR, applied by TCRdb to the PCR reads, yields one record per CDR3 protein. Here the sample spans about 72,000 distinct CDR3 sequences, approximately 7.3% being singletons. Source: PBMCs from the stem cell graft donor, taken from the stem cell graft. The receptors here all came from a human donor who donated a stem cell graft to a child with acute lymphoblastic leukemia.

This clonotype came up many times. The chain joins TRBV27 to TRBJ1-3; D remains unclear. CDR3 length: 14 residues. Germline lookup yields CDR1 MNHEY and CDR2 SMNVEV (reference sequence). Trimming cost V 7 bases and J 4 bases, with 14 bases left between them. This CDR3 is CASTQLPVGNTIYF. Written as DNA, the CDR3 is TGTGCCAGCACCCAGTTACCAGTCGGAAACACCATATATTTT.

This clonotype was counted ten times or more. The chain has TRBV28 and TRBJ2-4; 7 nucleotides line up with TRBD2. Per the germline V gene, CDR1 is MDHEN and CDR2 is SYDVKM. V gave up 3 bases and J gave up 1 base; unmatched junction bases: 6. This CDR3 region has 16 residues. CDR3 sequence (DNA): TGTGCCAGCAGTTTCCGAGTGGGGGGGGCCAAAAACATTCAGTACTTC. It specifies CASSFRVGGAKNIQYF.

Here the CDR3 reads CSATYRGQGQPQHF. CDR3 coding DNA: TGCAGTGCTACCTACAGGGGGCAAGGTCAGCCCCAGCATTTT. This chain joins TRBV20-1 and TRBJ1-5, with 9 bases aligning to TRBD1. CDR3 length equals 14 residues. The J segment lost 6 bases and the V segment lost 4 bases, leaving 7 bases of the junction unmatched. The germline gives CDR1 DFQATT, CDR2 SNEGSKA (reference sequence).

This clonotype was observed many times. The gene calls are TRBV27 and TRBJ1-1; D is possibly TRBD1 (6 bases). Germline CDR1 and CDR2: MNHEY and SMNVEV (reference sequence). CDR3 length equals 16 residues. V dropped 6 bases and J dropped 0 bases, with 17 bases sitting between them. The CDR3 protein is CASSSGRTAMNTEAFF. Written as DNA, the CDR3 is TGTGCCAGCAGCTCCGGTCGGACAGCAATGAACACTGAAGCTTTCTTT.

This chain links TRBV7-8 with TRBJ2-2, with 7 bases lining up with TRBD1. V lost 5 bases, J lost 5 bases, and 11 bases stayed unmatched. The germline V gene encodes CDR1 SGHVS and CDR2 FQNEAQ. This CDR3 is 16 amino acids long. CDR3 sequence: CASSQEGARGTGELFF. For the CDR3, the DNA is TGTGCCAGCAGCCAAGAGGGGGCGCGTGGAACCGGGGAGCTGTTTTTT.

This clonotype was counted ten times or more. The CDR3 DNA follows: TGTGCCAGCAGTTCATCTTATCAGCCCCAGCATTTT. Translated, it gives CASSSSYQPQHF. This chain joins TRBV12-3 or TRBV12-4 and TRBJ1-5; D gene uncertain. The ends were cut back, 4 bases at V and 5 bases at J, with 6 bases in the middle. The CDR3 runs to 12 residues.

This clonotype was seen at least ten times. The chain joins TRBV12-3 or TRBV12-4 to TRBJ1-6; no firm D call. CDR3 size: 15 residues. The V end lost 6 bases, the J end lost 0 bases, and 9 bases lay between the germline ends. CDR3 in DNA: TGTGCCAGCAGCCTGACGAGCTCCTATAATTCACCCCTCCACTTT. Its protein product is CASSLTSSYNSPLHF.

This clonotype was picked up many times. The chain employs TRBV20-1 and TRBJ1-1, with D possibly matching TRBD1 (5 bases). This CDR3 is 13 amino acids long. Trimming cost V 0 bases and J 6 bases, with 11 bases left between them. CDR1 is DFQATT, CDR2 SNEGSKA, per germline (reference sequence). In DNA, the CDR3 is TGCAGTGCTAGAGACCAGGGCTGGGCTGAAGCTTTCTTT. Protein sequence: CSARDQGWAEAFF.

This rearrangement joins TRBV18 to TRBJ2-7; D might be TRBD2 (5 bases). CDR1 is KGHSH, CDR2 LQKENI, per germline. The CDR3 is 14 residues long. Trimming left V 3 bases short and J 0 bases short, with 9 bases between. The CDR3 sequence is CASSPTGSSYEQYF. Here the CDR3 DNA reads TGTGCCAGCTCACCCACGGGGAGCTCCTACGAGCAGTACTTC.

The chain combines TRBV7-6 with TRBJ1-1; 8 bases agree with TRBD1. This CDR3 contains 19 residues. The ends lost 6 bases at V and 0 bases at J; junction bases unmatched: 18. Germline V lookup: CDR1 SGHVS, CDR2 FNYEAQ. The DNA of the CDR3 is TGTGCCAGCAGTCGACAGGGGTGGGCTGGGGGTCCTATGAACACTGAAGCTTTCTTT. This translates into CASSRQGWAGGPMNTEAFF.

The chain links TRBV10-3 to TRBJ1-6, with TRBD1 matching 7 bases. Losses at the gene ends were 3 bases for V and 6 bases for J; bases not matched to a gene: 5. CDR3 size: 15 residues. In germline, CDR1 is ENHRY, CDR2 SYGVKD. The CDR3 loop reads CAISETGQPNSPLHF. The CDR3, as DNA: TGTGCCATCAGTGAAACGGGACAGCCTAATTCACCCCTCCACTTT.